The source of this T cell receptor (beta chain) is a study of T cell responses to AZD1222 COVID-19 vaccine. Whole-study results and caveats: Repertoire sampling happened only post peak T cell response.

The germline gives CDR1 MRHNA, CDR2 SNTAGT. The junction had 12 bases not matched to a gene; V was cut back by 6 bases and J by 5 bases. The CDR3 extends over 16 amino acids. As for this clone: Its antigen is as yet unknown.

Sequencing was performed with immunoSEQ multiplex PCR; in TCRdb, only in-frame clones are kept and a portion is missing. The sample lists roughly 97,000 clones; 75% to 90% were seen once. The sequence was collected from an adult in good health. The chain couples TRBV6-4 to TRBJ1-5; TRBD1 aligns across 8 bases. The specimen comprised peripheral blood, sampled on day 0 of AZD1222 vaccination. The CDR3 spells CASRTVEDRVHQPQHF. For the CDR3, the DNA is TGTGCCAGCAGGACGGTCGAGGACAGGGTTCATCAGCCCCAGCATTTT.